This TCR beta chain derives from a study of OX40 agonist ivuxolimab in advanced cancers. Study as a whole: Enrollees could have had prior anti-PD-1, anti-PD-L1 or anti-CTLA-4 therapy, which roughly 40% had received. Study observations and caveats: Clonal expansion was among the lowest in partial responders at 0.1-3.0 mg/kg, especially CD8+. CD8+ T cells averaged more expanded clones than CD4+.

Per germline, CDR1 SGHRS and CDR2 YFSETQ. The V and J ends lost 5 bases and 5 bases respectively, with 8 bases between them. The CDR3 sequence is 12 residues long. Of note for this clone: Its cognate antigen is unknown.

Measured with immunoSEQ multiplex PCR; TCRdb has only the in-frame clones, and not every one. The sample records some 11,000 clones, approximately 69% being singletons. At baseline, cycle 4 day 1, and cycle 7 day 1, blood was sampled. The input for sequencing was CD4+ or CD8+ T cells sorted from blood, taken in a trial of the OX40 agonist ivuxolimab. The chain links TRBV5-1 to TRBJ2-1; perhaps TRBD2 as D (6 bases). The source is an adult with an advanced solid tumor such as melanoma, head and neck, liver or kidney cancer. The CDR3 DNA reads TGCGCCAGCAGGGGACTCAACAATGAGCAGTTCTTC. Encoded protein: CASRGLNNEQFF.